This T cell receptor beta chain appears in the sequencing data of a study of T-cell memory formation after mild COVID-19. Overall study: TCR clusters showed largely donor specificity. General study results and limits: Contracting clones, day 15 to 85, had balanced CD4/CD8, and later expanders favored CD4+. Mainly in CM and EM were contracting CD4+ clones; CD8+ were in EMRA.

V gave up 4 bases and J gave up 6 bases, with 11 bases separating them. This CDR3 contains 13 residues. Germline V gives CDR1 LGHDT, CDR2 YNNKEL (reference sequence). This clonotype turned up a few times. Its antigen is unidentified. The TCR alpha and TCR beta cDNA libraries, bearing sample barcodes and UMIs, were generated by 5'RACE using constant-segment primers. TCRdb re-derived calls from the 5' RACE reads in MiXCR, one entry per CDR3 protein. The profile shows 500,000 to 600,000 distinct CDR3 sequences, roughly 18% of them singletons. The chain couples TRBV3-1 to TRBJ2-3; no firm D call. The sample was PBMCs or a T cell subset sorted from them (not recorded which). This receptor was identified in an adult woman who had mild COVID-19 (a few samples of this study predate the infection). Cell type and time point are not known. CDR3 in amino acids: CASSLKTWDTQYF. The CDR3 nucleotides are TGTGCCAGCAGCCTAAAAACTTGGGATACGCAGTATTTT.